The sequence of this TCR beta chain was determined in a study of beta chain features in type 1 diabetes. Study overall: The study found patients and healthy donors alike in age, gender and cell yields.

CDR1 and CDR2 (germline): LGHNA, YNFKEQ. V gave up 0 bases and J gave up 9 bases; unmatched junction bases: 9. CDR3 length: 16 amino acids. This clone has more than one count but fewer than ten. Its antigen remains unknown. Broader study findings: There was a moderate but significant shortening of TCRB CDR3s in all four CD4+ subsets of Type 1 diabetes patients.

The isolated RNA, all of it, was reverse transcribed, so expressed TCRB transcripts were what got sequenced. About 4 million reads per sample were averaged for naive, central memory and regulatory samples. The protocol was immunoSEQ multiplex PCR, while the TCRdb copy is restricted to in-frame clones and leaves out a portion. The data contain 200,000 to 300,000 clones, around 21% of them singletons. The TCR sequence derives from a woman between 35 and 50 years old with type 1 diabetes. The chain employs TRBV4-2 and TRBJ2-1; 9 positions agree with TRBD2. Sequencing used naive CD4+ T cells from blood. Written as DNA, the CDR3 is TGTGCCAGCAGCCAAGATACGGCGGGAGGGCCGGCTGAGCAGTTCTTC. It specifies CASSQDTAGGPAEQFF.